What follows is one T cell receptor (beta chain) and its context. No antigen is known for it. This sample stems from a study of identical twins. TCRdb redid the calling of the 5' RACE reads with MiXCR, one entry per CDR3 protein. The table records around 1.7 million distinct CDR3 sequences, around a third of them present only once. Study-level findings and limits: Insertions were reduced in abundant cord blood beta clonotypes but not in memory repertoires.

The clonotype originates from a newborn girl in good health. The sequencing input was cord blood.

The CDR3 DNA sequence: TGTGCCAGCAGTCGACAGGGGGCGAGCACTGAAGCTTTCTTT. Its protein product is CASSRQGASTEAFF. This sequence joins TRBV12-3 or TRBV12-4 and TRBJ1-1; 10 bases agree with TRBD1. J lost 4 bases, V lost 5 bases, and 4 bases had no gene match. CDR3 length: 14 amino acids.